The following is a TCR beta chain sequence with its context. Original handling: The assay estimated nucleated cells by amplifying reference gene primers. The protocol was immunoSEQ multiplex PCR, while the TCRdb copy is restricted to in-frame clones and leaves out a portion. V and J calls and clone size follow that table, whereas D and trimming were derived from the DNA. The sample carries about 320,000 clones, 85% recorded once. Participants were aged about 18 to 90 years, lived in around 25 US areas, and enrolled virtually. These data come from a study of blood T cell repertoires in COVID-19. The CDR3 runs 15 residues. Germline assignment: CDR1 SGHTA and CDR2 FQGTGA. V lost 5 bases to trimming and J lost 6 bases; unmatched junction nucleotides: 8.

What was sequenced was PBMCs or T cells enriched from blood (not recorded which). The clonotype comes from a woman in her 30s who had been exposed to COVID-19. V gene TRBV7-3 combines with J gene TRBJ2-5; TRBD2 matches at 11 bases. CDR3 nucleotides: TGTGCCAGCAGCCTTAGCGGGGGGGCCACAAAGACCCAGTACTTC. Translation gives CASSLSGGATKTQYF.